Below, 29 T cell receptor beta chains from the same sample are listed, as sequenced in a study of CD4 T cells in relation to SARS-CoV-2 and coronaviruses. CD4+ T cells from unexposed donors were obtained before the COVID-19 pandemic (2011-2018). After around nine days of culture, CD4+ T cells were isolated. The antigens of these receptors remain unknown. Produced via immunoSEQ multiplex PCR; TCRdb's table is partial and in-frame only. The sample includes 21,000 or so clones, over 65% of them seen just once. Sequencing used CD4+ T cells from PBMCs, cultured in vitro. These TCRs come from a human donor in good health.

The chain is built from TRBV12-5 and TRBJ2-5, with a tentative D call TRBD1 (6 bases). There are 13 residues in the CDR3. The germline V gene encodes CDR1 LGHNT and CDR2 FRNRAP. V lost 7 bases and J 5 bases, leaving 14 bases between the germline ends. In DNA, the CDR3 is TGTGCTAGTGAGGGACAACCCGGGGAGACCCAGTACTTC. It codes for CASEGQPGETQYF. Full variable domain (remainder filled in from reference TRBV12-5 and TRBJ2-5): DARVTQTPRHKVTEMGQEVTMRCQPILGHNTVFWYRQTMMQGLELLAYFRNRAPLDDSGMPKDRFSAEMPDATLATLKIQPSEPRDSAVYFCASEGQPGETQYFGPGTRLLVL.

In its sample, this clone was seen a few times. This chain connects TRBV10-1 to TRBJ2-1, with 7 bases fitting TRBD1. The CDR3 contains 14 residues. The V gene's germline CDR1 is WNHNN and CDR2 SYGVQD (reference sequence). Trimming at V came to 3 bases and at J to 5 bases, leaving 4 bases not matched to a gene. The CDR3 DNA is TGCGCCAGCAGTGAAGGGACAGACGACAATGAGCAGTTCTTC. The encoded protein is CASSEGTDDNEQFF.

This clone occurred once. This rearrangement joins TRBV3-1 (or the pseudogene TRBV3-2) to TRBJ2-3; D is possibly TRBD1 (6 bases). The CDR3 totals 15 residues. Between the trimmed V and J ends, which lost 7 bases and 4 bases, there was a span of 18 bases. Germline V CDR1 and CDR2: LGHDT, YNNKEL (reference sequence). The CDR3 bases are TGTGCCAGCACCCTAACCGGGACAAAGGCAGATACGCAGTATTTT. Amino acids: CASTLTGTKADTQYF.

This clone was seen a single time. The junction departs from germline at one end; a sequencing error may be responsible. The rearrangement joins TRBV2 to TRBJ2-7; TRBD2 is a possible D gene (6 bases). The CDR3 runs 10 residues. The germline V gene encodes CDR1 SNHLY and CDR2 FYNNEI. CDR3 sequence reads: CASSEAGGHF. In nucleotides, the CDR3 is TGTGCCAGCAGTGAAGCCGGGGGACACTTC.

The chain couples TRBV7-9 to TRBJ2-7, with D unresolved. Germline V gene data show CDR1 as SEHNR and CDR2 as FQNEAQ (reference sequence). The germline V and J ends were trimmed by 5 bases and 0 bases, with 11 bases remaining between them. This CDR3 region has 14 residues. CDR3 DNA: TGTGCCAGCAGCGCTACCCGGAGCTCCTACGAGCAGTACTTC. This translates into CASSATRSSYEQYF.

This clone was observed a few times. The chain combines TRBV28 with TRBJ1-2; D call uncertain. Germline CDR1 and CDR2: MDHEN and SYDVKM. V was cut by 6 bases and J by 4 bases, with 9 bases left in between. This CDR3 region has 12 residues. In DNA form, the CDR3 reads TGTGCCAGCAGCAAATACCCCTATGGCTACACCTTC. Its protein is CASSKYPYGYTF.

The rearrangement joins TRBV10-1 to TRBJ1-1; 10 bases match TRBD1. The ends lost 5 bases at V and 3 bases at J; junction bases unmatched: 12. Per germline, CDR1 WNHNN and CDR2 SYGVQD (reference sequence). The CDR3 is 17 residues long. The CDR3 loop reads CASSSGTGAYMDTEAFF. As DNA, the CDR3 is TGCGCCAGCAGTTCCGGGACAGGGGCCTATATGGACACTGAAGCTTTCTTT.

The genes are TRBV27 and TRBJ2-7, with 7 bases lining up with TRBD1. The CDR3 is 13 residues long. J was trimmed by 2 bases and V by 5 bases; bases with no gene match: 3. CDR1 and CDR2 (germline): MNHEY, SMNVEV (reference sequence). Here the CDR3 reads CASSGRGPYEQYF. The CDR3 DNA sequence: TGTGCCAGCAGTGGTAGGGGGCCCTACGAGCAGTACTTC.

This clone has a single count. The chain employs TRBV18 and TRBJ1-1; TRBD1 matches at 10 bases. J lost 4 bases, V lost 3 bases, and 5 bases had no gene match. CDR1 is KGHSH and CDR2 is LQKENI in the germline V gene. The CDR3 is 15 amino acids. CDR3 protein: CASSPLGQGGTEAFF. For the CDR3, the DNA is TGTGCCAGCTCACCCCTAGGACAGGGGGGCACTGAAGCTTTCTTT.

This clone was detected only a few times. The gene calls are TRBV11-2 and TRBJ2-6; D is ambiguous. Germline V gives CDR1 SGHAT, CDR2 FQNNGV. CDR3 length equals 14 residues. V lost 5 bases and J 0 bases, leaving 5 bases between the germline ends. CDR3 sequence (DNA): TGTGCCAGCAGCGCTCGCTCTGGGGCCAACGTCCTGACTTTC. Translating it yields CASSARSGANVLTF. Complete variable domain (other parts from reference TRBV11-2 and TRBJ2-6): EAGVAQSPRYKIIEKRQSVAFWCNPISGHATLYWYQQILGQGPKLLIQFQNNGVVDDSQLPKDRFSAERLKGVDSTLKIQPAKLEDSAVYLCASSARSGANVLTFGAGSRLTVL.

V is TRBV2 and J is TRBJ2-1; TRBD2 aligns across 10 bases. The CDR3 extends over 14 amino acids. Per the germline V gene, CDR1 is SNHLY and CDR2 is FYNNEI. J lost 5 bases, V lost 6 bases, and 4 bases had no gene match. CDR3 DNA sequence: TGTGCCAGCAGCCCGGGACTAGCGAACAATGAGCAGTTCTTC. Encoded protein: CASSPGLANNEQFF.

The chain is built from TRBV30 and TRBJ1-3; no firm D call. Germline CDR1 is GTSNPN and CDR2 is SVGIG (reference sequence). The CDR3 is 14 amino acids. Trimming cost V 1 base and J 0 bases, with 7 bases left between them. The CDR3 coding sequence is TGTGCCTGGAGTGGGCCTTACTCTGGAAACACCATATATTTT. Translated, it gives CAWSGPYSGNTIYF. The whole variable domain, remainder taken from reference TRBV30 and TRBJ1-3, is SQTIHQWPATLVQPVGSPLSLECTVEGTSNPNLYWYRQAAGRGLQLLFYSVGIGQISSEVPQNLSASRPQDRQFILSSKKLLLSDSGFYLCAWSGPYSGNTIYFGEGSWLTVV.

This clone appeared a few times. The chain couples TRBV2 to TRBJ1-5; D is unclear. Trimming pared 8 bases from V and 6 bases from J, leaving 20 bases between. The CDR3 length is 15 residues. Germline-derived CDR1 and CDR2 are SNHLY and FYNNEI. CDR3 sequence: CASQQGRTGPQPQHF. Here the CDR3 DNA reads TGTGCCAGCCAGCAAGGGAGGACCGGGCCTCAGCCCCAGCATTTT. The variable domain in full, completed from reference TRBV2 and TRBJ1-5, reads EPEVTQTPSHQVTQMGQEVILRCVPISNHLYFYWYRQILGQKVEFLVSFYNNEISEKSEIFDDQFSVERPDGSNFTLKIRSTKLEDSAMYFCASQQGRTGPQPQHFGDGTRLSIL.

The chain has TRBV4-1 and TRBJ1-5; D gene unclear. V was shortened by 1 base and J by 8 bases, with 6 bases between the two germline ends. CDR1 MGHRA and CDR2 YSYEKL come from the germline V gene. CDR3 length equals 12 residues. For the CDR3, the DNA is TGCGCCAGCAGCCAAGGGGCGGAGCCCCAGCATTTT. Translating it yields CASSQGAEPQHF.

V and J are TRBV27 and TRBJ2-1; 9 positions match TRBD1. V dropped 5 bases and J dropped 6; count of bases not matched to a gene: 8. The CDR3 extends over 15 amino acids. Germline V gene sequence: CDR1 MNHEY, CDR2 SMNVEV (reference sequence). As DNA, the CDR3 is TGTGCCAGCAGTCCCCAACAGGGGGCTGCCAATGAGCAGTTCTTC. It is translated as CASSPQQGAANEQFF.

This clone appeared once. This chain connects TRBV5-1 to TRBJ2-1, with TRBD2 matching 11 bases. Losses at the gene ends were 5 bases for V and 2 bases for J; bases not matched to a gene: 12. CDR3 length: 18 residues. The germline V gene has CDR1 SGHRS and CDR2 YFSETQ. CDR3 loop: CASRSGLAVTPAYNEQFF. Here the CDR3 DNA reads TGCGCCAGCAGATCGGGACTAGCGGTAACCCCCGCCTACAATGAGCAGTTCTTC.

The chain recombines TRBV12-2 with TRBJ1-4; the table assigns TRBD1, which was not confirmed against the DNA. TRBV12-2 is shown as a pseudogene. The CDR3 runs to 19 residues. The CDR3 bases are TGTGCAAGTCGCTCCGAGGACAGGGGCTCACCAAGCAGAAATGAAAAACTGTTTTTT. Residues: CASRSEDRGSPSRNEKLFF.

The chain is built from TRBV6-2 or TRBV6-3 and TRBJ1-3, with D possibly matching TRBD1 (6 bases). CDR3 size: 14 residues. V lost 2 bases, J lost 2 bases, and 7 bases lay in between. Germline V CDR1 and CDR2: MNHEY, SVGEGT. For the CDR3, the DNA is TGTGCCAGCAGTTACGGGGGGCCTGGAAACACCATATATTTT. This sequence encodes CASSYGGPGNTIYF.

The chain uses TRBV10-3 and TRBJ2-5; 9 bases fit TRBD1. Looked up from germline, CDR1 is ENHRY and CDR2 is SYGVKD. The ends lost 0 bases at V and 2 bases at J; junction bases unmatched: 4. CDR3 size: 16 residues. As DNA, the CDR3 is TGTGCCATCAGTGAGTCGGGGACAGGGTTACAAGAGACCCAGTACTTC. This gives the protein CAISESGTGLQETQYF.

The CDR3 is CATSRDSYGYTF. DNA for the CDR3: TGTGCCACCAGCAGGGACAGTTATGGCTACACCTTC. The V gene is TRBV15, the J gene TRBJ1-2; TRBD1 is a possible D gene (6 bases). This CDR3 has 12 residues. Germline V lookup: CDR1 LNHNV, CDR2 YYDKDF (reference sequence). V lost 3 bases and J lost 5, with 7 bases in between.

V gene TRBV6-5 combines with J gene TRBJ2-4; no firm D call. Germline values: CDR1 MNHEY, CDR2 SVGAGI. V lost 5 bases, J lost 0 bases, and 2 bases lay in between. The CDR3 covers 12 residues. In DNA form, the CDR3 reads TGTGCCAGCAGTCTAGCCAAAAACATTCAGTACTTC. Translated: CASSLAKNIQYF.

This sequence joins TRBV3-1 (or the pseudogene TRBV3-2) and TRBJ2-7; 10 bases are shared with TRBD2. The CDR3 covers 15 residues. Looked up from germline, CDR1 is LGHDT and CDR2 is YNNKEL (reference sequence). V shed 4 bases and J 2 bases; nucleotides not matched to a gene: 5. CDR3 sequence (DNA): TGTGCCAGCAGCCGGGGACTAGCGCCTACCTACGAGCAGTACTTC. It translates to CASSRGLAPTYEQYF.

This clone was counted only a few times. CDR3 in amino acids: CASSEGQGLNSGNTIYF. CDR3 nucleotides: TGTGCCAGCAGTGAGGGTCAGGGCTTAAACTCTGGAAACACCATATATTTT. This chain uses TRBV28 with TRBJ1-3; D may be TRBD1 (5 bases). The CDR3 runs to 17 residues. With 5 bases removed from V and 0 bases from J, the gap between germline ends came to 17 bases. Germline assignment: CDR1 MDHEN and CDR2 SYDVKM.

V gene TRBV5-8 combines with J gene TRBJ2-1; weak D call: TRBD2 (6 bases). The V end lost 4 bases, the J end lost 7 bases, and 18 bases lay between the germline ends. Germline-derived CDR1 and CDR2 are SGHTS and YDEGEE. The CDR3 is 15 residues long. CDR3 amino acids: CASSAGLSSENEQFF. CDR3 bases: TGTGCCAGCAGCGCGGGACTCTCATCGGAGAATGAGCAGTTCTTC.

V and J are TRBV10-3 and TRBJ2-7, with D perhaps given as TRBD1 or TRBD2 (6 bases each). The V gene's germline CDR1 is ENHRY and CDR2 SYGVKD. The CDR3 runs to 13 residues. Between the trimmed V and J ends, which lost 9 bases and 4 bases, there was a span of 16 bases. CDR3 nucleotides: TGTGCCATATGGGGGGCGGAGCTTTACGAGCAGTACTTC. Protein product: CAIWGAELYEQYF.

The chain uses TRBV19 and TRBJ1-1; perhaps TRBD1 as D (6 bases). The CDR3 extends over 13 amino acids. Germline CDR1 and CDR2: LNHDA and SQIVND (reference sequence). With 7 bases removed from V and 2 bases from J, the gap between germline ends came to 11 bases. CDR3 DNA sequence: TGTGCCAGTAATCCGACAGGCAACACTGAAGCTTTCTTT. Its protein is CASNPTGNTEAFF.

V gene TRBV6-5 combines with J gene TRBJ2-1, with D possibly TRBD2 on 6 matching bases. CDR1 is MNHEY and CDR2 is SVGAGI in the germline V gene. V shed 5 bases and J shed 10 bases, with 12 bases lying between them. This CDR3 contains 12 residues. This chain's CDR3 is CASSRRGSEQFF. Here the CDR3 DNA reads TGTGCCAGCAGTCGGAGGGGCTCGGAGCAGTTCTTC.

This chain connects TRBV6-5 to TRBJ2-7; 11 bases map to TRBD2. J was trimmed by 4 bases and V by 6 bases; bases with no gene match: 5. CDR1 and CDR2 (germline): MNHEY, SVGAGI. The CDR3 is 14 amino acids. DNA of the CDR3: TGTGCCAGCAGCGTAGCGGGAGGGTTATACGAGCAGTACTTC. Translation: CASSVAGGLYEQYF.

This rearrangement joins TRBV30 to TRBJ1-4; perhaps TRBD1 as D (5 bases). The V gene's germline CDR1 is GTSNPN and CDR2 SVGIG (reference sequence). The CDR3 consists of 14 residues. The V end was cut by 2 bases, the J end by 8 bases, with 15 bases between. CDR3 amino acids: CAWSRQGSGEKLFF. The CDR3 DNA reads as TGTGCCTGGAGTCGTCAGGGCTCTGGCGAAAAACTGTTTTTT.